A selection of T cell receptor beta chains follows, all from one sample in a study of blood T cell repertoires in COVID-19. TCRdb's copy holds only in-frame clones and misses some; the assay was immunoSEQ multiplex PCR. The data hold around 160,000 clones, with roughly 86% observed a single time. Sequencing was performed on peripheral blood. The origin of the receptors is a human donor with acute or convalescent COVID-19. The donor label of this sample is uncertain. CDR3s include the opening cysteine and the closing phenylalanine or tryptophan.

TRBV19 14 CASSDPGSNQPQHF
TRBV7-2 13 CASSRTVNQPQHF
TRBV19 15 CASSISRQNNQPQHF
TRBV21-1 13 CASSRQGDTEAFF
TRBV7-6 13 CASSPPDRVEAFF
TRBV7-2 14 CASSYSSGAYGYTF
TRBV19 15 CASSIRAGTYNEQFF
TRBV6-4 17 CASSDGHSGTPYNEQFF
TRBV29-1 12 CSVQEGGEKLFF
TRBV10-3 15 CAISGGQDRGLALHF
TRBV5-1 18 CASSLEVAGGSSYNEQFF
TRBV2 14 CASRAQGHSNEQFF
TRBV15 13 CATSGHPPYEQYF
TRBV7-2 15 CASSYDRTITDTQYF
TRBV18 14 CASSPGQTSYEQYF
TRBV23-1 20 CASSQFQAGRGAPGANVLTF
TRBV14 16 CASSPTRQGRYYGYTF
TRBV7-9 14 CASSFGTGIQPQHF